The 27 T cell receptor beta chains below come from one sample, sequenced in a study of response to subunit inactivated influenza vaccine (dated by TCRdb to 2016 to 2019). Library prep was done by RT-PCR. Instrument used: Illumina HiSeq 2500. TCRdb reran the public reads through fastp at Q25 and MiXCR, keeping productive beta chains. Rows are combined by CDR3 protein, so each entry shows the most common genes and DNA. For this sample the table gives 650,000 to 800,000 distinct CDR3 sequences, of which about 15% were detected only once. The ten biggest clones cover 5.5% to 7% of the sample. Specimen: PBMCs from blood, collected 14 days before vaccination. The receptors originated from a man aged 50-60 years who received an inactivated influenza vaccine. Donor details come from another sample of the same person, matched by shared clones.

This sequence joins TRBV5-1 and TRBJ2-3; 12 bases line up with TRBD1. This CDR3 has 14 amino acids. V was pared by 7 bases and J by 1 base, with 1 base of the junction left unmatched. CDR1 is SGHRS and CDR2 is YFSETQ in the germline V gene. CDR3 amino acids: CASGTGGGTDTQYF. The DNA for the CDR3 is TGCGCCAGCGGGACAGGGGGCGGCACAGATACGCAGTATTTT.

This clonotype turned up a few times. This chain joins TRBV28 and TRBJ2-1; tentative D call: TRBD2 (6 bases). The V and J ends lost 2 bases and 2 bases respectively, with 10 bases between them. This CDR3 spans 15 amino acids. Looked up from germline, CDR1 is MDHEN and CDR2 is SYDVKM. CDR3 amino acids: CASSLVGEAYNEQFF. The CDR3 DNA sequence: TGTGCCAGCAGTTTAGTGGGGGAGGCCTACAATGAGCAGTTCTTC.

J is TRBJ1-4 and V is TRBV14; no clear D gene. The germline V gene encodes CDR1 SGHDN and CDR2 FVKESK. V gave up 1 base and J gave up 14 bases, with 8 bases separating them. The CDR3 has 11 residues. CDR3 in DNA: TGTGCCAGCAGCCAAGGGAGGCATCTGTTTTTT. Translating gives CASSQGRHLFF.

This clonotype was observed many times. CDR3 coding DNA: TGCGCCAGCAGCTACCCGGACAGGGGACATGGCTACACCTTC. The encoded protein is CASSYPDRGHGYTF. The chain recombines TRBV5-1 with TRBJ1-2, with 9 bases fitting TRBD1. The CDR3 sequence is 14 residues long. J lost 6 bases, V lost 3 bases, and 6 bases had no gene match. CDR1 and CDR2 from the germline V gene are SGHRS and YFSETQ. Drawing the rest from reference TRBV5-1 and TRBJ1-2, the complete variable domain is KAGVTQTPRYLIKTRGQQVTLSCSPISGHRSVSWYQQTPGQGLQFLFEYFSETQRNKGNFPGRFSGRQFSNSRSEMNVSTLELGDSALYLCASSYPDRGHGYTFGSGTRLTVV.

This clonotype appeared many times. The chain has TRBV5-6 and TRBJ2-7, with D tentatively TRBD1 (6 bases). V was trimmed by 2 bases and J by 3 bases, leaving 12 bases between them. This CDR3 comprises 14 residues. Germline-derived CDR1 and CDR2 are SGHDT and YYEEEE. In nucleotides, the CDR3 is TGTGCCAGCAGCTTCTATACGGACAGCTACGAGCAGTACTTC. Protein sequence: CASSFYTDSYEQYF.

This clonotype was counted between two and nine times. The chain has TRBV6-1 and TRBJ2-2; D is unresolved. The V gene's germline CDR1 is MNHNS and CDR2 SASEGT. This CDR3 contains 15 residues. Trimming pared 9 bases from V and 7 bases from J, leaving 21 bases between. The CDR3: CASKGRAPLNGELFF. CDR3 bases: TGTGCCAGTAAAGGGCGCGCCCCCCTAAACGGGGAGCTGTTTTTT.

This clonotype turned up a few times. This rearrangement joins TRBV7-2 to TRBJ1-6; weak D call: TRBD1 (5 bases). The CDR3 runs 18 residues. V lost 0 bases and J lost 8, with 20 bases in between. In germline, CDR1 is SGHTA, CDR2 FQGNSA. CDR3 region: CASSLALFRVGLDSPLHF. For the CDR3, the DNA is TGTGCCAGCAGCTTAGCCCTCTTCAGGGTCGGTTTGGATTCACCCCTCCACTTT.

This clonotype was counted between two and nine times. The CDR3 reads CASSSRGPSPGETQYF. CDR3 DNA: TGTGCCAGCAGTTCCAGGGGGCCATCACCGGGAGAGACCCAGTACTTC. This sequence joins TRBV28 and TRBJ2-5, with 8 bases aligning to TRBD1. The germline V gene encodes CDR1 MDHEN and CDR2 SYDVKM. The J segment lost 4 bases and the V segment lost 4 bases, leaving 11 bases of the junction unmatched. This CDR3 is built from 16 residues.

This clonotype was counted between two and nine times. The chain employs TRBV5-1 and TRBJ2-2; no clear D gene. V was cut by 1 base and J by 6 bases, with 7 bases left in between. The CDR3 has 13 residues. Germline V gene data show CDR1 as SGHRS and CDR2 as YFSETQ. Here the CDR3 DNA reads TGCGCCAGCAGCTTGCTGATCTCCGGGGAGCTGTTTTTT. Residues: CASSLLISGELFF.

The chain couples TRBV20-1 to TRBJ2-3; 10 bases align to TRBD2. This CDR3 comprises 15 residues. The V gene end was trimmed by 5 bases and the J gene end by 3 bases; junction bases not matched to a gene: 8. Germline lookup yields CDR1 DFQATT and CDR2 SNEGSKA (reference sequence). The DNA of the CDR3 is TGCAGTGCTGCGAGGCTAGCGGGAGAAACAGATACGCAGTATTTT. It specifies CSAARLAGETDTQYF.

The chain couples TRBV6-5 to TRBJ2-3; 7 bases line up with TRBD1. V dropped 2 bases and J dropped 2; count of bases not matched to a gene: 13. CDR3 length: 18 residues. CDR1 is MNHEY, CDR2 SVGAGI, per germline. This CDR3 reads CASSYELGMDRSTDTQYF. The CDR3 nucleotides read TGTGCCAGCAGTTACGAGCTGGGAATGGACAGGTCCACAGATACGCAGTATTTT.

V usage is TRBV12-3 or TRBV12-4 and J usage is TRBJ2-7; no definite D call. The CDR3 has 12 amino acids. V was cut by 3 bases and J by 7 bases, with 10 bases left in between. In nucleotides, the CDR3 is TGTGCCAGCAGTTTGTCGGTCTGGGAGCAGTACTTC. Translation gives CASSLSVWEQYF.

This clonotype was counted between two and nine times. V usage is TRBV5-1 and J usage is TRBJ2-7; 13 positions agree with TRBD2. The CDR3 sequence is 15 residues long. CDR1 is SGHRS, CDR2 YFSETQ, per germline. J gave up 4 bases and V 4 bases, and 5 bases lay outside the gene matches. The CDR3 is CASSTGLAGAYEQYF. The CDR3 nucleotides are TGCGCCAGCAGCACCGGACTAGCGGGGGCATACGAGCAGTACTTC.

The CDR3 nucleotides read TGTGCCAGCAGTGCTGGACTAGCGGGGGGAAACTTCCAAGAGACCCAGTACTTC. Protein: CASSAGLAGGNFQETQYF. This sequence joins TRBV11-2 and TRBJ2-5; 14 bases are shared with TRBD2. The CDR3 is 18 amino acids. CDR1 and CDR2 from the germline V gene are SGHAT and FQNNGV. Losses at the gene ends were 6 bases for V and 1 base for J; bases not matched to a gene: 10.

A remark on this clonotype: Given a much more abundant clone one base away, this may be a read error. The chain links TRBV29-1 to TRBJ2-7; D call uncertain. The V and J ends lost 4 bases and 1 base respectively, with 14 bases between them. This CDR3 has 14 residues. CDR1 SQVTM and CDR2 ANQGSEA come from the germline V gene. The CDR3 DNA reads TGCAGCGTTGGGGTAAGGGAAATTTCCTACGAGCAGTACTTC. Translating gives CSVGVREISYEQYF.

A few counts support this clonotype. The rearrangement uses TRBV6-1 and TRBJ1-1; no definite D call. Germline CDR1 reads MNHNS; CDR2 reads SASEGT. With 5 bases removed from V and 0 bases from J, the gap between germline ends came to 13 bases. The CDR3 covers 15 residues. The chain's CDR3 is CASSRWTVMNTEAFF. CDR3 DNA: TGTGCCAGCAGTCGATGGACCGTCATGAACACTGAAGCTTTCTTT.

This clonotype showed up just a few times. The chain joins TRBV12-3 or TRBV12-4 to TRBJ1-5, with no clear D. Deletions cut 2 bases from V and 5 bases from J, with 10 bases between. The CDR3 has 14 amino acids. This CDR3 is CASSLQVGDQPQHF. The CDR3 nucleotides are TGTGCCAGCAGTTTACAAGTTGGAGATCAGCCCCAGCATTTT.

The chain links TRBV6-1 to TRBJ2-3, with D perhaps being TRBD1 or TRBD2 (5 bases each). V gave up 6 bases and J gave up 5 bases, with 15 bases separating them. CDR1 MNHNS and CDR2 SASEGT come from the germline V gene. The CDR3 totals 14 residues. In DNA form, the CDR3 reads TGTGCCAGCAGATCAAGAGGGGAAGGAGATACGCAGTATTTT. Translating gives CASRSRGEGDTQYF.

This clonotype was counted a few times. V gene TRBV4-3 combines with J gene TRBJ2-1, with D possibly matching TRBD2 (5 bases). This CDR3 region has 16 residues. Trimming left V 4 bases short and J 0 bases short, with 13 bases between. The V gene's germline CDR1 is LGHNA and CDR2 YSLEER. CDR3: CASSPPLGGSYNEQFF. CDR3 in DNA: TGCGCCAGCAGCCCCCCTCTCGGAGGCTCCTACAATGAGCAGTTCTTC.

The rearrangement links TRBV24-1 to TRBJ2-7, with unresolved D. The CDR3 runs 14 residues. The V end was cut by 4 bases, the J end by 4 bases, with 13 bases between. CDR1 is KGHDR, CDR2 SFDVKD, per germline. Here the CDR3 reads CATSEPQVTYEQYF. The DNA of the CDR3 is TGTGCCACCAGTGAACCTCAGGTCACGTACGAGCAGTACTTC.

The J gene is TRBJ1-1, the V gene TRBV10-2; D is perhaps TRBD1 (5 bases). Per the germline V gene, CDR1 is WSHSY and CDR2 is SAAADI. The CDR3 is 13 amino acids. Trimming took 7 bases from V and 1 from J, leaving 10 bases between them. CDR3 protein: CASIRGPNTEAFF. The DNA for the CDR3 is TGCGCCAGCATCCGGGGCCCGAACACTGAAGCTTTCTTT.

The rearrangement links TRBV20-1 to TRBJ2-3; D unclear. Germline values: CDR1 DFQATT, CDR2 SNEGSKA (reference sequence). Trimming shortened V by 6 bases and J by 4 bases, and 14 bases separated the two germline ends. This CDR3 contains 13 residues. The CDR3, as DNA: TGCAGTGCACAAGACCCGGGCCCAGATACGCAGTATTTT. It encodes CSAQDPGPDTQYF.

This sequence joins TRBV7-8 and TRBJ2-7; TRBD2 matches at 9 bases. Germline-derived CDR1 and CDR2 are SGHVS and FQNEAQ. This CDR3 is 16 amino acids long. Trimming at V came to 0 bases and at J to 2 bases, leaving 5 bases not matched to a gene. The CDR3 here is CASSLALAGPPYEQYF. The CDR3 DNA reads TGTGCCAGCAGCTTAGCTCTAGCGGGGCCCCCCTACGAGCAGTACTTC.

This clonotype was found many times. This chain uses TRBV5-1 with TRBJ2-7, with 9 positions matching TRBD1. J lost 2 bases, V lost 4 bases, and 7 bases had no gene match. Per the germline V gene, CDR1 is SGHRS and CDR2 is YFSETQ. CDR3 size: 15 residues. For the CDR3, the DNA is TGCGCCAGCAGCCGCCAGACAGGGGGTACCTACGAGCAGTACTTC. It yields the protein CASSRQTGGTYEQYF.

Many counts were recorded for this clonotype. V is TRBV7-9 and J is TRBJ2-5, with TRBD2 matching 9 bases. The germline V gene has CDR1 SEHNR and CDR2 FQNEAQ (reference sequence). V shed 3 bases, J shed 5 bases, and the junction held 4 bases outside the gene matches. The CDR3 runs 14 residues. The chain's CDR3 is CASSFSGSQETQYF. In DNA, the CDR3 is TGTGCCAGCAGCTTTAGCGGGAGCCAGGAGACCCAGTACTTC.

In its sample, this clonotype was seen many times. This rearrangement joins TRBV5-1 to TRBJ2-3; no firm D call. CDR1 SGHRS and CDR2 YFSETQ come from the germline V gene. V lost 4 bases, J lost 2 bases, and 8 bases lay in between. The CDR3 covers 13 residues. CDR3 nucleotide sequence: TGCGCCAGCAGCGTGGGAAACACAGATACGCAGTATTTT. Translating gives CASSVGNTDTQYF.

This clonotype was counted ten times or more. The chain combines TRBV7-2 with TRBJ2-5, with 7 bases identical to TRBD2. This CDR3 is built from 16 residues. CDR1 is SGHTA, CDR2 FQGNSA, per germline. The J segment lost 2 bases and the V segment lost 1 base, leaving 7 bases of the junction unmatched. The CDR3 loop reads CASSLGPGLLQETQYF. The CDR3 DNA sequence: TGTGCCAGCAGCTTAGGGCCGGGACTACTTCAAGAGACCCAGTACTTC.